One and the same sample provided the 3 T cell receptor beta chains below, sequenced in a study of vaccination and CD4 T cells after COVID-19. These receptors have no known antigen. Sequence data for DNA of cultured CD4+ T cells were generated by the Oncomine TCR Beta short-read assay. TCRdb processed the PCR reads anew with MiXCR; each CDR3 protein has one entry. The data contain about 25,000 distinct CDR3 sequences, 67% of them singletons. This sample's treatment: roughly 10-day PBMC culture with coronavirus spike peptide pools or control peptides (ViraFEST assay). Source: CD4+ T cells from blood, cultured in vitro, taken after SARS-CoV-2 vaccination. These receptors were taken from a human donor who received a COVID-19 vaccine.

The chain joins TRBV7-9 to TRBJ1-1; D is possibly TRBD1 (6 bases). From germline, CDR1 is SEHNR and CDR2 FQNEAQ (reference sequence). The ends were cut back, 0 bases at V and 7 bases at J, with 12 bases in the middle. This CDR3 has 14 amino acids. CDR3 sequence: CASSLAGGGGEAFF. The DNA for the CDR3 is TGTGCCAGCAGCTTAGCGGGGGGCGGGGGTGAAGCTTTCTTT.

This clonotype was seen only once. This sequence joins TRBV19 and TRBJ1-5; no clear D. This CDR3 is built from 15 residues. Germline CDR1 is LNHDA and CDR2 is SQIVND (reference sequence). The V end was cut by 5 bases, the J end by 3 bases, with 14 bases between. CDR3 DNA sequence: TGTGCCAGTAGTCAGAATTCGAATAACAATCAGCCCCAGCATTTT. Protein sequence: CASSQNSNNNQPQHF.

The chain couples TRBV30 to TRBJ1-1; D is ambiguous. V was clipped by 3 bases and J by 4 bases, with 12 bases between them. Germline V gene sequence: CDR1 GTSNPN, CDR2 SVGIG (reference sequence). This CDR3 region has 13 residues. CDR3 sequence: CAWSAEWGTEAFF. The CDR3 DNA sequence: TGTGCCTGGAGCGCTGAATGGGGCACTGAAGCTTTCTTT.